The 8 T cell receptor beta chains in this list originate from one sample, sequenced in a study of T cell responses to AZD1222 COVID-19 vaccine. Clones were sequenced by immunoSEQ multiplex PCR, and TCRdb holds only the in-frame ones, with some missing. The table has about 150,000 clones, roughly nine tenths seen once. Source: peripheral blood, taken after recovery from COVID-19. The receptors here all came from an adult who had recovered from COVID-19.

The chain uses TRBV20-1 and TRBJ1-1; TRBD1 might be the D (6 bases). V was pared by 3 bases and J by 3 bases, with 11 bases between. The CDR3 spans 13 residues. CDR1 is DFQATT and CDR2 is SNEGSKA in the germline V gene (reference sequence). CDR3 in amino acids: CSASEGGYTEAFF. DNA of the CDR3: TGCAGTGCTAGTGAGGGGGGTTACACTGAAGCTTTCTTT.

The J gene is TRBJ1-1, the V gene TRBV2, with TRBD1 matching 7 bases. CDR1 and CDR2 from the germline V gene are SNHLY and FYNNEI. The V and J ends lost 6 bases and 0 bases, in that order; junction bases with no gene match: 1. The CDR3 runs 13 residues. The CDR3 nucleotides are TGTGCCAGCAGGGACAGGATGAACACTGAAGCTTTCTTT. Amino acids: CASRDRMNTEAFF.

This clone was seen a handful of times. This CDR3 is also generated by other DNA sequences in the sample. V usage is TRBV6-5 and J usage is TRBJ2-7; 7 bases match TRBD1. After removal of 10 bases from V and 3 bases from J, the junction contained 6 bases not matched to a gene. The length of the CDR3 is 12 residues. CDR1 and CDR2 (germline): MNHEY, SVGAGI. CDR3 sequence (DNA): TGTGCCATCCTGACAGGGATCTACGAGCAGTACTTC. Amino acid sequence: CAILTGIYEQYF.

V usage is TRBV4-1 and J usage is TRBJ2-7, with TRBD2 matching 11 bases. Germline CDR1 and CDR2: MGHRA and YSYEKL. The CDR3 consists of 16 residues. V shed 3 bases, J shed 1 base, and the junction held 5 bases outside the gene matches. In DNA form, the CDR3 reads TGCGCCAGCAGCCATCCGGGGACTAGCGGTTCCTACGAGCAGTACTTC. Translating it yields CASSHPGTSGSYEQYF.

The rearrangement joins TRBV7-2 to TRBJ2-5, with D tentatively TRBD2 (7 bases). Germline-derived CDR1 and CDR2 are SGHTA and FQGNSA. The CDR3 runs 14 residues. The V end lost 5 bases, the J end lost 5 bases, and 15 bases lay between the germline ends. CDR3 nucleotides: TGTGCCAGCAGCCCTCGGAGGGGGGGGGAGACCCAGTACTTC. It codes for CASSPRRGGETQYF. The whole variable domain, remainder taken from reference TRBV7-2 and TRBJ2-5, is GAGVSQSPSNKVTEKGKDVELRCDPISGHTALYWYRQSLGQGLEFLIYFQGNSAPDKSGLPSDRFSAERTGGSVSTLTIQRTQQEDSAVYLCASSPRRGGETQYFGPGTRLLVL.

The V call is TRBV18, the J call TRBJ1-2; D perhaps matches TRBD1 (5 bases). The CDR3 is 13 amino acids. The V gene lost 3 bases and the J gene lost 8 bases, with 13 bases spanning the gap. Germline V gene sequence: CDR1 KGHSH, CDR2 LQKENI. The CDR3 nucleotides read TGTGCCAGCTCACCTCTTCCCAGGGAAGGCTACACCTTC. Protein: CASSPLPREGYTF.

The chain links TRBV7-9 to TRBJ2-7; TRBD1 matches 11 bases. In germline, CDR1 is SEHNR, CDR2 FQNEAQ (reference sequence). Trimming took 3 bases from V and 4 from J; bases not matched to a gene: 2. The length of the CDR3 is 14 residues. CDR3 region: CASSFGTGGYEQYF. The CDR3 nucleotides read TGTGCCAGCAGCTTCGGGACAGGGGGATACGAGCAGTACTTC.

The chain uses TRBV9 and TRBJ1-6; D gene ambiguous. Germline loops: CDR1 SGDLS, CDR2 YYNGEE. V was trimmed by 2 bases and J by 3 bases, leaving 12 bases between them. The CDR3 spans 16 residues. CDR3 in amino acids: CASSVYQEDYNSPLHF. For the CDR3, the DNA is TGTGCCAGCAGCGTTTACCAGGAAGACTATAATTCACCCCTCCACTTT.